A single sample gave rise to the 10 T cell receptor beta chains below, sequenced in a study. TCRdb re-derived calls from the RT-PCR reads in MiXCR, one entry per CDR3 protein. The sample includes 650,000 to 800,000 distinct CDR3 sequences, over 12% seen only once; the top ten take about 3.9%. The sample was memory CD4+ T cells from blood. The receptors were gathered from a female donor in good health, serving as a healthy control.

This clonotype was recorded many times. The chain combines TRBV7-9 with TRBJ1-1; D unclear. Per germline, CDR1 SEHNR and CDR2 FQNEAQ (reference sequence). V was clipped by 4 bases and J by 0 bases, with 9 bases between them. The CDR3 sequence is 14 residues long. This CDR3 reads CASSSNLLNTEAFF. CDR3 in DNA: TGTGCCAGCAGCTCTAATCTCCTGAACACTGAAGCTTTCTTT.

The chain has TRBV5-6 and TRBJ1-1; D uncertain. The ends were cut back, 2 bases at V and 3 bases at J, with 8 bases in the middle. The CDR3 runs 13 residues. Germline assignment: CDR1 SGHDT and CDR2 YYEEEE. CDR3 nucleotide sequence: TGTGCCAGCAGCTTCCCCCCGGACACTGAAGCTTTCTTT. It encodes CASSFPPDTEAFF.

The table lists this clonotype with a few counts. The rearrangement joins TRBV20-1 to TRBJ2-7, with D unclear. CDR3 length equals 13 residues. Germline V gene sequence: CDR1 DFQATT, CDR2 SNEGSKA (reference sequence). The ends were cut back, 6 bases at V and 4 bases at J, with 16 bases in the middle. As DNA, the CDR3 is TGCAGTGCCTATAAAACTACCGCTTACGAGCAGTACTTC. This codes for CSAYKTTAYEQYF.

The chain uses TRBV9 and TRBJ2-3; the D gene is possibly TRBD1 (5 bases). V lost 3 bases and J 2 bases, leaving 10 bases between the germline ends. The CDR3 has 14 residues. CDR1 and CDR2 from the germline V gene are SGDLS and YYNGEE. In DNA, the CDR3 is TGTGCCAGCAGCGGCGCAGGGAACACAGATACGCAGTATTTT. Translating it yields CASSGAGNTDTQYF. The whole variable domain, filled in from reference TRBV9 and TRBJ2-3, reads DSGVTQTPKHLITATGQRVTLRCSPRSGDLSVYWYQQSLDQGLQFLIQYYNGEERAKGNILERFSAQQFPDLHSELNLSSLELGDSALYFCASSGAGNTDTQYFGPGTRLTVL.

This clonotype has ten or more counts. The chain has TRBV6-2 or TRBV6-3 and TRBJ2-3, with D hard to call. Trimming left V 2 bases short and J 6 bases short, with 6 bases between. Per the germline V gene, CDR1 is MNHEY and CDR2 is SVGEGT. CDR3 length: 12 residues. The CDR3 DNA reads TGTGCCAGCAGTTACGGGCAGGATACGCAGTATTTT. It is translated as CASSYGQDTQYF.

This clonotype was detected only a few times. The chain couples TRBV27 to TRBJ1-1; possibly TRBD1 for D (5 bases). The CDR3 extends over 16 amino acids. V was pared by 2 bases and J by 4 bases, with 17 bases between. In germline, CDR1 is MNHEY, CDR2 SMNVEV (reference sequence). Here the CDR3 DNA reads TGTGCCAGCAGTTTAGGGTCCTTCCGTGGGGGCACTGAAGCTTTCTTT. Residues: CASSLGSFRGGTEAFF.

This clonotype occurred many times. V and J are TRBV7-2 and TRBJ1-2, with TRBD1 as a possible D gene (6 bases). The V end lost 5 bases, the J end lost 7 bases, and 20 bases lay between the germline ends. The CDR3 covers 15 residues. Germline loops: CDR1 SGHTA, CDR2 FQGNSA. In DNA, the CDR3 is TGTGCCAGCAGCACGGGTCCCGGGACACCCGGTGGCTACACCTTC. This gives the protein CASSTGPGTPGGYTF. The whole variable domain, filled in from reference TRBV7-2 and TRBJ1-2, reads GAGVSQSPSNKVTEKGKDVELRCDPISGHTALYWYRQSLGQGLEFLIYFQGNSAPDKSGLPSDRFSAERTGGSVSTLTIQRTQQEDSAVYLCASSTGPGTPGGYTFGSGTRLTVV.

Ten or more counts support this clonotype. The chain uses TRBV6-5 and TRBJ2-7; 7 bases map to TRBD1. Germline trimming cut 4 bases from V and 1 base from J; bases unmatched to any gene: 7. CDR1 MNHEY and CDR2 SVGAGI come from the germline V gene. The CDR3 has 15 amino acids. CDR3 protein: CASSSRDRLSYEQYF. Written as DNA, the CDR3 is TGTGCCAGCAGTTCCCGGGACAGACTGTCCTACGAGCAGTACTTC.

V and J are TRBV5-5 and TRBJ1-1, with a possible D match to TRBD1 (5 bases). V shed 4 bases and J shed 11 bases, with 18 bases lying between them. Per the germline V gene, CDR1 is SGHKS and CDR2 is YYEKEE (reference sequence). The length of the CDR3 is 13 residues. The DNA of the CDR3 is TGTGCCAGCAGCCCGGGCGGGGGGAGCTACGCTTTCTTT. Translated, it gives CASSPGGGSYAFF.

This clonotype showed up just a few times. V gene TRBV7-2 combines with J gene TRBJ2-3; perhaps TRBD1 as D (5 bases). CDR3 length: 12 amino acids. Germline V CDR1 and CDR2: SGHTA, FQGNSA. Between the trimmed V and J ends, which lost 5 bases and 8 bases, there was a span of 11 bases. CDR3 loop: CASSPTQGTQYF. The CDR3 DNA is TGTGCCAGCAGCCCAACTCAGGGTACGCAGTATTTT.